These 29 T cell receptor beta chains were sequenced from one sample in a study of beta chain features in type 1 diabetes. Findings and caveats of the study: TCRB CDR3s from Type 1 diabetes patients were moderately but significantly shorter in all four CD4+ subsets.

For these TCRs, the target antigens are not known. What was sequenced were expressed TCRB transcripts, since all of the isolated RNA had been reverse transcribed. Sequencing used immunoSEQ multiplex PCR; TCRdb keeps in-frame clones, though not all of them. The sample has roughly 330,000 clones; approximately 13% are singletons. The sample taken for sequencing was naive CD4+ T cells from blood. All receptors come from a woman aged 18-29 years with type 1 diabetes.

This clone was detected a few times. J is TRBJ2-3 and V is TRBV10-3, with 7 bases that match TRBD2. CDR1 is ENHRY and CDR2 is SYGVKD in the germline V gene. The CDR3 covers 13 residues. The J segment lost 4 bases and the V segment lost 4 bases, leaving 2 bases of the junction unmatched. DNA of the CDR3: TGTGCCATCAGTGGGCGGGAGCCAGATACGCAGTATTTT. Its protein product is CAISGREPDTQYF.

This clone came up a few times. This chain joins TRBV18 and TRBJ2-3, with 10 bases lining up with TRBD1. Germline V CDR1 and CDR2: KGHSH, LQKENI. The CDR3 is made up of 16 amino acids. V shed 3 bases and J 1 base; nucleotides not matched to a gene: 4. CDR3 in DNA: TGTGCCAGCTCACCCGGGACAGGGGTGGGCACAGATACGCAGTATTTT. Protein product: CASSPGTGVGTDTQYF.

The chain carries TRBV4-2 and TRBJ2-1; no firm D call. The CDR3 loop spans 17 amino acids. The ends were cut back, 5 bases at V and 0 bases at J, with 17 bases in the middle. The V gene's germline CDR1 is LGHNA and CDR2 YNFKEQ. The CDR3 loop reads CASSSFLSGSSYNEQFF. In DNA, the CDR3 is TGTGCCAGCAGCTCTTTTCTTTCTGGTAGCTCCTACAATGAGCAGTTCTTC.

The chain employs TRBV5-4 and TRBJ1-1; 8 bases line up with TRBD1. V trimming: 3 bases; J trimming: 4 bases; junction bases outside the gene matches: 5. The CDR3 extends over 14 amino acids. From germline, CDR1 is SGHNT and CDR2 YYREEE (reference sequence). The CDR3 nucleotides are TGTGCCAGCAGCTCGACCACAGGGGGCACTGAAGCTTTCTTT. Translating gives CASSSTTGGTEAFF.

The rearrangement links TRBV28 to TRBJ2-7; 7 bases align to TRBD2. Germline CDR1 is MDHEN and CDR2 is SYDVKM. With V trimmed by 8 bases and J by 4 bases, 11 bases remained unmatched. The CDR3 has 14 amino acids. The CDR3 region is CASFRGSVRYEQYF. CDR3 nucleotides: TGTGCCAGCTTCCGCGGGAGTGTAAGGTACGAGCAGTACTTC. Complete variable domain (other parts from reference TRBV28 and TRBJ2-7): DVKVTQSSRYLVKRTGEKVFLECVQDMDHENMFWYRQDPGLGLRLIYFSYDVKMKEKGDIPEGYSVSREKKERFSLILESASTNQTSMYLCASFRGSVRYEQYFGPGTRLTVT.

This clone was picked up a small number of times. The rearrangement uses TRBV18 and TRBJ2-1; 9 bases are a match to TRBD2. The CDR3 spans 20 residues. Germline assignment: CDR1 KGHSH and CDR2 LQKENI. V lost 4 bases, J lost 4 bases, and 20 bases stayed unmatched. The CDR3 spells CASSLQAGGVYVSPYNEQFF. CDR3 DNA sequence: TGTGCCAGCTCACTTCAAGCGGGAGGCGTGTATGTCTCTCCATACAATGAGCAGTTCTTC.

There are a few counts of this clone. The CDR3 DNA reads TGTGCCAGCAGCCTCACAGGGATGAACACCGGGGAGCTGTTTTTT. Translated, it gives CASSLTGMNTGELFF. The chain combines TRBV7-9 with TRBJ2-2; the D gene is possibly TRBD1 (6 bases). The CDR3 extends over 15 amino acids. Germline V CDR1 and CDR2: SEHNR, FQNEAQ (reference sequence). The V end lost 5 bases, the J end lost 1 base, and 11 bases lay between the germline ends.

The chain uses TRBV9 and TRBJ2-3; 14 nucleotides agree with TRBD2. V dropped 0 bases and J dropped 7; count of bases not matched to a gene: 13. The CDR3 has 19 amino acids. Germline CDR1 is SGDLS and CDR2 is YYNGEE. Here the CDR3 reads CASSVEGGGTSGSINTQYF. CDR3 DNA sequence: TGTGCCAGCAGCGTAGAGGGAGGGGGGACTAGCGGGAGCATAAATACGCAGTATTTT.

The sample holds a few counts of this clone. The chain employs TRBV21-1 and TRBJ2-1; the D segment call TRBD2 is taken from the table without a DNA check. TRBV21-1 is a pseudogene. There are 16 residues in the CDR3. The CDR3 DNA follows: TGTGCCAGCAGCAAAGATCTTAGATCATCCTACAATGAGCAGTTCTTC. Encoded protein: CASSKDLRSSYNEQFF.

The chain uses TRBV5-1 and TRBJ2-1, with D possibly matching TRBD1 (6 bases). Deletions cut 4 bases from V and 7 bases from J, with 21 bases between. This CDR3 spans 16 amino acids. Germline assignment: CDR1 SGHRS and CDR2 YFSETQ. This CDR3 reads CASSGIRGLVGNEQFF. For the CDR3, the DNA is TGCGCCAGCAGCGGCATCAGGGGCTTGGTTGGGAATGAGCAGTTCTTC.

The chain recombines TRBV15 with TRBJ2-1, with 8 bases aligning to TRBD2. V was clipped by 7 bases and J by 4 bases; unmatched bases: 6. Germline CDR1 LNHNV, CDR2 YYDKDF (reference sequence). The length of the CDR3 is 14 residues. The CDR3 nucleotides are TGTGCCACCAAGAGCGGGAGCAGGTACAATGAGCAGTTCTTC. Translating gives CATKSGSRYNEQFF.

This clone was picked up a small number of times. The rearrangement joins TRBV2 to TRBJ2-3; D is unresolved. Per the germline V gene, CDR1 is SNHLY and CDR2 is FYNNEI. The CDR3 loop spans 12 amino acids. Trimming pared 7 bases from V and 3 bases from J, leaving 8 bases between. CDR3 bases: TGTGCCAGCACCCCCCAAACAGATACGCAGTATTTT. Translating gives CASTPQTDTQYF.

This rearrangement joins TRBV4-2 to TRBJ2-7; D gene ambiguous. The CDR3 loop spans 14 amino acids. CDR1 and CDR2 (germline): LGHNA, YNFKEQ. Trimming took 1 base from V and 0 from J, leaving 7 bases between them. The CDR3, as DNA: TGTGCCAGCAGCCAAGGGCGGAGCTCCTACGAGCAGTACTTC. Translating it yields CASSQGRSSYEQYF.

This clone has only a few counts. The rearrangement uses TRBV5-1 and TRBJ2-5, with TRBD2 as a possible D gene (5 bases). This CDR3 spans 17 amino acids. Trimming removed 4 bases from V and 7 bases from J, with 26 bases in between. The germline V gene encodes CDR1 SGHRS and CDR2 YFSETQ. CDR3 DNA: TGCGCCAGCAGCCCGGGATGGGCCACGGGTGGGCGAGCGACCCAGTACTTC. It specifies CASSPGWATGGRATQYF.

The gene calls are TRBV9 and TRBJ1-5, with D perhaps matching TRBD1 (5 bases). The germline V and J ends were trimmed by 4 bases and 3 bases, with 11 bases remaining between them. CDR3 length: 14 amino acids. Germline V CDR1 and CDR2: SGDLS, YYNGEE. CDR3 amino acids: CASSLRGDNQPQHF. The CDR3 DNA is TGTGCCAGCAGCCTACGGGGGGACAATCAGCCCCAGCATTTT.

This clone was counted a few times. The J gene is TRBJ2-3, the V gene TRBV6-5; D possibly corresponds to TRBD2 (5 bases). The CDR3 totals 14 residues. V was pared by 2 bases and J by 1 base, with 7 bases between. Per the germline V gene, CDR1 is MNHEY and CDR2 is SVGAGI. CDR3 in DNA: TGTGCCAGCAGTTACGGGCGGGGCACAGATACGCAGTATTTT. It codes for CASSYGRGTDTQYF.

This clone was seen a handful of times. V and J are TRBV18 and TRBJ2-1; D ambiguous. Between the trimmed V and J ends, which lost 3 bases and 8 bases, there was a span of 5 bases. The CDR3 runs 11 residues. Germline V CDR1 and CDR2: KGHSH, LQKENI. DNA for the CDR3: TGTGCCAGCTCACCCGAGCATGAGCAGTTCTTC. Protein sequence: CASSPEHEQFF.

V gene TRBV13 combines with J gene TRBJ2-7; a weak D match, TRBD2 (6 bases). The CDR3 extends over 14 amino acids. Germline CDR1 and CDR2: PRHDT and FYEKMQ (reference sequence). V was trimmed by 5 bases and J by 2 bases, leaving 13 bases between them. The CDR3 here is CASSNNPGAYEQYF. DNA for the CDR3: TGTGCCAGCAGCAATAACCCGGGGGCCTACGAGCAGTACTTC.

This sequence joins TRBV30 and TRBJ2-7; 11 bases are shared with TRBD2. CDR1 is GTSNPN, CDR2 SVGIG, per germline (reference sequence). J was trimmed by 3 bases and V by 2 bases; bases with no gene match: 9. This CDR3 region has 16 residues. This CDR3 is CAWSLLAGGNNYEQYF. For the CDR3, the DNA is TGTGCCTGGAGTCTGTTAGCGGGAGGGAATAACTACGAGCAGTACTTC.

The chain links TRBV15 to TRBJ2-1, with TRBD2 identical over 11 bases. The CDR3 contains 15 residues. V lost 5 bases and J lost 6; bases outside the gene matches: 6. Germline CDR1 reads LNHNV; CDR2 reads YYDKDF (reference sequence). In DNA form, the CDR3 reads TGTGCCACCAGCCGGGGACTAGCGGACTCCAATGAGCAGTTCTTC. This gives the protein CATSRGLADSNEQFF.

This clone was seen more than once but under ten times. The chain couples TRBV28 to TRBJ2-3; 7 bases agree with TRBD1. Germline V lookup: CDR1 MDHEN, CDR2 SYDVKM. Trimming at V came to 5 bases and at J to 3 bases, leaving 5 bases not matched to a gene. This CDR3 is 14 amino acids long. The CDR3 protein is CASSQGQPTDTQYF. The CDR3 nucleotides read TGTGCCAGCAGTCAGGGACAGCCGACAGATACGCAGTATTTT.

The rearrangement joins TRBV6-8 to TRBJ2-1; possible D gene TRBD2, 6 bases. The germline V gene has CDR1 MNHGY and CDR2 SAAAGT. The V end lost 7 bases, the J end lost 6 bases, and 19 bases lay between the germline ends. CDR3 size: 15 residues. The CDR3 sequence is CASTTAATEGNEQFF. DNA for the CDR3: TGTGCCAGCACCACCGCCGCCACGGAGGGCAATGAGCAGTTCTTC.

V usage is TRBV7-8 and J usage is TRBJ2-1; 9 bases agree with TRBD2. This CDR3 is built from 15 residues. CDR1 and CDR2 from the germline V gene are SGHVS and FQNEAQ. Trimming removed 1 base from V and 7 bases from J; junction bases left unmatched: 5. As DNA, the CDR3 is TGTGCCAGCAGCTTAGAACTAGCGGGCACAAATGAGCAGTTCTTC. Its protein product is CASSLELAGTNEQFF.

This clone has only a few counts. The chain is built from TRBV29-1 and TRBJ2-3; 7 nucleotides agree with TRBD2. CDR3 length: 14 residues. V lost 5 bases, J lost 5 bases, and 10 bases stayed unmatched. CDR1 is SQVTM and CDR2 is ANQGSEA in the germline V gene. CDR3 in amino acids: CSVPHGGRGDTQYF. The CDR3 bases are TGCAGCGTTCCCCACGGAGGGAGGGGAGATACGCAGTATTTT.

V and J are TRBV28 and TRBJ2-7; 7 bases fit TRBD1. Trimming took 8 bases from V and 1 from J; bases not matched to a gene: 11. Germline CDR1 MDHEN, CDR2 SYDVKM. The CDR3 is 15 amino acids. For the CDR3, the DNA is TGTGCCAGCTCGTTAGGGGGCCATCCTTCCTACGAGCAGTACTTC. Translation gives CASSLGGHPSYEQYF.

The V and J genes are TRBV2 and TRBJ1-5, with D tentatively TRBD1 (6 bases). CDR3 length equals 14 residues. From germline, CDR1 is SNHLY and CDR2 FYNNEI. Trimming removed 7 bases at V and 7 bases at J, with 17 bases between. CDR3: CASTPGVRGQPQHF. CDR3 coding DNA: TGTGCCAGCACCCCAGGGGTTAGGGGACAGCCCCAGCATTTT.

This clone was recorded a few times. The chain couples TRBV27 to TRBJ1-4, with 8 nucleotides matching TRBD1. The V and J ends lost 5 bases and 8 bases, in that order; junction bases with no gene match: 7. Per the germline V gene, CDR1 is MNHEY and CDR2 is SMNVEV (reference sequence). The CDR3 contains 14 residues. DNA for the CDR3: TGTGCCAGCAGTCTCGGGACAGGTGGGGAAAAACTGTTTTTT. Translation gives CASSLGTGGEKLFF.

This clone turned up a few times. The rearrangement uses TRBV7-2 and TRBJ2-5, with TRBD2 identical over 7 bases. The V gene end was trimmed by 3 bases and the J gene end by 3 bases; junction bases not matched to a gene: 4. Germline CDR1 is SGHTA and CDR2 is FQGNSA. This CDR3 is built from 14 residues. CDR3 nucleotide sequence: TGTGCCAGCAGCTTTAATCGGGGGGAAGAGACCCAGTACTTC. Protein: CASSFNRGEETQYF.

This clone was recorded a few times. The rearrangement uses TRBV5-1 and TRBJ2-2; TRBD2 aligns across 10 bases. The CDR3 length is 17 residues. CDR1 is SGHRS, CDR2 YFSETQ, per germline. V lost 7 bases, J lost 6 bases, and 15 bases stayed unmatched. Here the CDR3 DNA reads TGCGCCAGCTGCCCCTCACCTAGCGGGAGAACGCCCGGGGAGCTGTTTTTT. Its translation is CASCPSPSGRTPGELFF.